This entry is about one T cell receptor beta chain. The antigen remains unidentified. This sample was included in a study of radiotherapy plus CTLA-4 blockade in lung cancer. General study points: Early blood T cell clone dynamics reportedly forecast response best, with interferon-beta.

Produced via immunoSEQ multiplex PCR; TCRdb's table is partial and in-frame only. The sample includes fewer than 140,000 clones, around 85% of them seen just once. This CDR3 has 11 amino acids. Germline-derived CDR1 and CDR2 are SQVTM and ANQGSEA. The input for sequencing was peripheral blood, taken from a patient treated with radiotherapy plus ipilimumab. The receptor was isolated from a human donor with non-small cell lung cancer that progressed on radiotherapy plus ipilimumab. Some clones in this sample may be carry-over from other donors' samples. The chain combines TRBV29-1 with TRBJ1-4; D is unclear. CDR3 DNA: TGCGGGTGGGTCCTGGGGGAAAAACTGTTTTTT. This encodes CGWVLGEKLFF.